One and the same sample provided the 28 T cell receptor beta chains below, sequenced in a study of shared clonotypes between healthy human individuals. Clones were read by immunoSEQ multiplex PCR, and TCRdb kept only the in-frame ones, dropping some. The table has some 680,000 clones, approximately 73% seen once. Sequencing input: memory CD4+ T cells sorted from blood. Subset reported: CD45RA-negative fraction. Source of these receptors: a woman aged 25 to 39 in good health.

Only a few counts were recorded for this clone. V and J are TRBV11-2 and TRBJ1-2, with 9 bases aligning to TRBD1. The V and J ends lost 5 bases and 1 base, in that order; junction bases with no gene match: 5. Germline V gene sequence: CDR1 SGHAT, CDR2 FQNNGV. The CDR3 totals 15 residues. CDR3 residues: CASSPGTGLNYGYTF. The CDR3 DNA sequence: TGTGCCAGCAGCCCGGGGACAGGGCTTAACTATGGCTACACCTTC. The whole variable domain, filled in from reference TRBV11-2 and TRBJ1-2, reads EAGVAQSPRYKIIEKRQSVAFWCNPISGHATLYWYQQILGQGPKLLIQFQNNGVVDDSQLPKDRFSAERLKGVDSTLKIQPAKLEDSAVYLCASSPGTGLNYGYTFGSGTRLTVV.

V and J are TRBV6-1 and TRBJ1-5; D perhaps matches TRBD1 (6 bases). Germline CDR1 reads MNHNS; CDR2 reads SASEGT. Trimming removed 3 bases at V and 2 bases at J, with 14 bases between. The CDR3 loop spans 16 amino acids. Here the CDR3 reads CASSDQGMGGNQPQHF. In DNA form, the CDR3 reads TGTGCCAGCAGTGATCAGGGGATGGGGGGCAATCAGCCCCAGCATTTT.

V usage is TRBV19 and J usage is TRBJ1-3; D is unresolved. V dropped 5 bases and J dropped 3 bases, with 2 bases sitting between them. The CDR3 runs to 11 residues. Germline V CDR1 and CDR2: LNHDA, SQIVND (reference sequence). CDR3 loop: CASSRGNTIYF. The CDR3 nucleotides are TGTGCCAGTAGTCGTGGAAACACCATATATTTT. Based on the CDR3 plus reference TRBV19 and TRBJ1-3, the full variable domain is DGGITQSPKYLFRKEGQNVTLSCEQNLNHDAMYWYRQDPGQGLRLIYYSQIVNDFQKGDIAEGYSVSREKKESFPLTVTSAQKNPTAFYLCASSRGNTIYFGEGSWLTVV.

The J gene is TRBJ2-1, the V gene TRBV18; TRBD1 agrees at 7 bases. Unmatched junction bases numbered 13, after V lost 0 bases and J lost 2 bases. This CDR3 region has 19 residues. From germline, CDR1 is KGHSH and CDR2 LQKENI. Here the CDR3 reads CASSPPRQRQGSPYNEQFF. The CDR3 DNA reads TGTGCCAGCTCACCACCGAGGCAAAGACAGGGATCACCCTACAATGAGCAGTTCTTC.

The chain links TRBV6-1 to TRBJ1-1; TRBD1 might be the D (6 bases). V was pared by 6 bases and J by 1 base, with 12 bases between. The CDR3 loop spans 14 amino acids. Germline CDR1 and CDR2: MNHNS and SASEGT. The DNA of the CDR3 is TGTGCCAGCAGCGCTAGACAGGCGAACACTGAAGCTTTCTTT. The encoded protein is CASSARQANTEAFF.

The rearrangement uses TRBV11-2 and TRBJ2-1; 8 bases align to TRBD1. V was pared by 5 bases and J by 2 bases, with 5 bases of the junction left unmatched. Germline V gives CDR1 SGHAT, CDR2 FQNNGV. CDR3 length equals 15 residues. CDR3 in amino acids: CASSLHRGTYNEQFF. Here the CDR3 DNA reads TGTGCCAGCAGCCTTCACAGGGGGACCTACAATGAGCAGTTCTTC.

This clone was recorded only once. This chain joins TRBV29-1 and TRBJ2-7, with a weak D call TRBD1 (6 bases). This CDR3 region has 14 residues. V lost 6 bases, J lost 6 bases, and 21 bases lay in between. From germline, CDR1 is SQVTM and CDR2 ANQGSEA. The CDR3 spells CSVAVTGTPGEQYF. The DNA for the CDR3 is TGCAGCGTCGCTGTGACAGGTACTCCGGGCGAGCAGTACTTC.

This clone has a count of ten or more. The V call is TRBV6-1, the J call TRBJ1-5; D is unresolved. The CDR3 runs 15 residues. Germline values: CDR1 MNHNS, CDR2 SASEGT. V dropped 3 bases and J dropped 7 bases, with 16 bases sitting between them. The CDR3 sequence is CASSETLNSFQPQHF. For the CDR3, the DNA is TGTGCCAGCAGTGAGACATTAAACTCTTTCCAGCCCCAGCATTTT.

This chain joins TRBV28 and TRBJ2-7, with a tentative D call TRBD1 (5 bases). The CDR3 is 13 residues long. The V gene's germline CDR1 is MDHEN and CDR2 SYDVKM. The V end lost 8 bases, the J end lost 5 bases, and 16 bases lay between the germline ends. Written as DNA, the CDR3 is TGTGCCAGCCTTCCCAGGGCACGGGACGAGCAGTACTTC. Protein sequence: CASLPRARDEQYF.

With respect to this clone: One end of the junction varies from germline; a read error may be responsible. This chain joins TRBV20-1 and TRBJ2-1; D is possibly TRBD2 (5 bases). Germline lookup yields CDR1 DFQATT and CDR2 SNEGSKA (reference sequence). This CDR3 is built from 10 residues. The CDR3 DNA sequence: TGCAGTGCTAGAGGTCCCGGACTCCTCTTC. Encoded protein: CSARGPGLLF.

V and J are TRBV7-9 and TRBJ2-3, with D unresolved. Trimming shortened V by 4 bases and J by 0 bases, and 8 bases separated the two germline ends. From germline, CDR1 is SEHNR and CDR2 FQNEAQ (reference sequence). The CDR3 covers 14 residues. The CDR3 sequence is CASSYGASTDTQYF. CDR3 bases: TGTGCCAGCAGCTACGGTGCTAGCACAGATACGCAGTATTTT. The complete variable domain, with remaining parts taken from reference TRBV7-9 and TRBJ2-3, reads DTGVSQNPRHKITKRGQNVTFRCDPISEHNRLYWYRQTLGQGPEFLTYFQNEAQLEKSRLLSDRFSAERPKGSFSTLEIQRTEQGDSAMYLCASSYGASTDTQYFGPGTRLTVL.

V gene TRBV27 combines with J gene TRBJ2-7; a weak D match, TRBD2 (7 bases). CDR1 MNHEY and CDR2 SMNVEV come from the germline V gene (reference sequence). Trimming pared 2 bases from V and 3 bases from J, leaving 17 bases between. CDR3 length equals 16 residues. CDR3 sequence reads: CASSLLLGGGLYEQYF. CDR3 in DNA: TGTGCCAGCAGTTTACTCCTAGGGGGAGGGCTCTACGAGCAGTACTTC.

The chain recombines TRBV11-2 with TRBJ2-7; 9 bases are shared with TRBD1. The CDR3 loop spans 17 amino acids. With V trimmed by 1 base and J by 3 bases, 10 bases remained unmatched. CDR1 is SGHAT and CDR2 is FQNNGV in the germline V gene. CDR3 sequence reads: CASSLAVGTGYLYEQYF. As DNA, the CDR3 is TGTGCCAGCAGCTTAGCCGTCGGGACAGGGTATCTCTACGAGCAGTACTTC. The full variable domain, in which reference TRBV11-2 and TRBJ2-7 provide the parts outside the CDR3, is EAGVAQSPRYKIIEKRQSVAFWCNPISGHATLYWYQQILGQGPKLLIQFQNNGVVDDSQLPKDRFSAERLKGVDSTLKIQPAKLEDSAVYLCASSLAVGTGYLYEQYFGPGTRLTVT.

This clone was counted once. The J gene is TRBJ2-2, the V gene TRBV18; D ambiguous. Trimming removed 2 bases from V and 6 bases from J, with 4 bases in between. Germline values: CDR1 KGHSH, CDR2 LQKENI. This CDR3 has 12 residues. CDR3 DNA: TGTGCCAGCTCACCAAGCCCCGGGGAGCTGTTTTTT. Protein sequence: CASSPSPGELFF.

Worth noting for this clone: Other DNA sequences in the same sample also yield this CDR3. The V call is TRBV19, the J call TRBJ2-7; D is perhaps TRBD1 (6 bases). Germline V gene data show CDR1 as LNHDA and CDR2 as SQIVND (reference sequence). V lost 5 bases to trimming and J lost 2 bases, with 10 bases between them. The CDR3 loop spans 13 amino acids. CDR3 nucleotides: TGTGCCAGTAGTCCGACAGGCACCTACGAGCAGTACTTC. Protein: CASSPTGTYEQYF.

As for this clone: Additional DNA sequences in this sample encode the identical CDR3. V usage is TRBV20-1 and J usage is TRBJ2-3; D might be TRBD1 (6 bases). Trimming took 4 bases from V and 5 from J, leaving 7 bases between them. This CDR3 is 11 amino acids long. Looked up from germline, CDR1 is DFQATT and CDR2 is SNEGSKA (reference sequence). The CDR3 region has the DNA TGCAGTGCTACCAGGGGAGATACGCAGTATTTT. As protein: CSATRGDTQYF.

V gene TRBV30 combines with J gene TRBJ1-2; D is possibly TRBD1 (5 bases). Trimming pared 3 bases from V and 5 bases from J, leaving 13 bases between. CDR1 and CDR2 from the germline V gene are GTSNPN and SVGIG (reference sequence). The CDR3 has 13 amino acids. DNA for the CDR3: TGTGCCTGGAGCCCTCGCTCAGGGTATGGCTACACCTTC. It translates to CAWSPRSGYGYTF.

Points on this clone: Other DNA variants within this sample encode the same CDR3. This chain joins TRBV11-2 and TRBJ1-5; 9 bases align to TRBD1. V shed 5 bases, J shed 4 bases, and the junction held 6 bases outside the gene matches. CDR1 and CDR2 from the germline V gene are SGHAT and FQNNGV. The CDR3 length is 15 residues. The CDR3 region is CASSLGDRVNQPQHF. The CDR3 nucleotides read TGTGCCAGCAGCCTCGGGGACAGGGTGAATCAGCCCCAGCATTTT.

Comment on this clone: The sample contains more than one DNA sequence encoding this CDR3. The chain employs TRBV5-1 and TRBJ2-1; D is unclear. Trimming took 0 bases from V and 4 from J, leaving 11 bases between them. Germline-derived CDR1 and CDR2 are SGHRS and YFSETQ. This CDR3 has 15 residues. Here the CDR3 reads CASSLASLGYNEQFF. For the CDR3, the DNA is TGCGCCAGCAGCTTGGCATCATTGGGATACAATGAGCAGTTCTTC.

This clone was recorded once. The rearrangement links TRBV30 to TRBJ2-7; possible D gene TRBD1, 6 bases. CDR3 length: 13 residues. Germline V gene lookup returns CDR1 GTSNPN and CDR2 SVGIG (reference sequence). Trimming removed 2 bases at V and 4 bases at J, with 12 bases between. The CDR3 DNA reads as TGTGCCTGGAGTCTTCAGGGGCCATACGAGCAGTACTTC. Protein product: CAWSLQGPYEQYF.

This clone appeared a few times. The rearrangement links TRBV4-2 to TRBJ1-5, with 9 nucleotides matching TRBD1. Germline assignment: CDR1 LGHNA and CDR2 YNFKEQ. This CDR3 is built from 17 residues. Trimming cost V 4 bases and J 4 bases; bases outside gene matches: 11. The CDR3 DNA reads as TGTGCCAGCAGCCCGCGGTCAGGGACAGGGCAAAATCAGCCCCAGCATTTT. Its protein is CASSPRSGTGQNQPQHF.

The CDR3 DNA reads TGTGCCAGCAGCTGGACGGGACTACTCTACAATGAGCAGTTCTTC. Protein: CASSWTGLLYNEQFF. The rearrangement links TRBV7-9 to TRBJ2-1, with 7 bases matching TRBD2. The CDR3 loop spans 15 amino acids. The germline CDR1 and CDR2 sequences are SEHNR and FQNEAQ (reference sequence). Trimming removed 4 bases from V and 3 bases from J; junction bases left unmatched: 6.

The rearrangement uses TRBV30 and TRBJ1-1; weak D call: TRBD1 (5 bases). The CDR3 runs 14 residues. Trimming left V 3 bases short and J 4 bases short, with 15 bases between. The germline V gene has CDR1 GTSNPN and CDR2 SVGIG (reference sequence). The CDR3: CAWSRGASGTEAFF. The CDR3 DNA follows: TGTGCCTGGAGCCGTGGGGCAAGCGGCACTGAAGCTTTCTTT.

This chain links TRBV19 with TRBJ2-5, with 8 positions matching TRBD1. This CDR3 has 15 amino acids. V was pared by 2 bases and J by 4 bases, with 6 bases of the junction left unmatched. Per germline, CDR1 LNHDA and CDR2 SQIVND (reference sequence). The CDR3 coding sequence is TGTGCCAGTAGTATACAGGGGGCGAAAACAGAGACCCAGTACTTC. Translating it yields CASSIQGAKTETQYF.

This clone was seen a single time. The chain joins TRBV7-2 to TRBJ2-7; 8 positions match TRBD1. V shed 2 bases and J 11 bases; nucleotides not matched to a gene: 8. The CDR3 runs 13 residues. CDR1 is SGHTA and CDR2 is FQGNSA in the germline V gene. CDR3 residues: CASSLSPGQEEYF. As DNA, the CDR3 is TGTGCCAGCAGCTTATCCCCGGGACAGGAAGAGTACTTC.

This chain connects TRBV28 to TRBJ1-2, with no clear D. The CDR3 extends over 12 amino acids. V gave up 3 bases and J gave up 6 bases, with 8 bases separating them. In germline, CDR1 is MDHEN, CDR2 SYDVKM. The CDR3 protein is CASSFSGNGYTF. DNA of the CDR3: TGTGCCAGCAGTTTTTCGGGTAATGGCTACACCTTC.

The chain is built from TRBV7-9 and TRBJ1-3, with D tentatively TRBD1 (6 bases). Deletions cut 1 base from V and 2 bases from J, with 9 bases between. From germline, CDR1 is SEHNR and CDR2 FQNEAQ (reference sequence). This CDR3 region has 15 residues. Here the CDR3 DNA reads TGTGCCAGCAGCTTAGACGGGGGGCCTGGAAACACCATATATTTT. Translating it yields CASSLDGGPGNTIYF.

The rearrangement links TRBV5-1 to TRBJ2-3; D gene unclear. Germline V lookup: CDR1 SGHRS, CDR2 YFSETQ. The V end lost 3 bases, the J end lost 5 bases, and 16 bases lay between the germline ends. This CDR3 has 15 amino acids. The CDR3 here is CASSSSRVQQDTQYF. CDR3 nucleotides: TGCGCCAGCAGCTCGTCAAGGGTACAGCAAGATACGCAGTATTTT.